Listed here are 27 T cell receptor beta chains from one sample, sequenced in a study of CD8 T cells in Susac syndrome. Random-hexamer reverse transcription was applied to about 0.45 to 1 ug RNA. TCRdb used MiXCR to reprocess the immunoSEQ multiplex PCR reads, holding one entry per CDR3 protein. Of about 100,000 distinct CDR3 sequences detected, approximately 95% appear once; the ten largest clones hold approximately 0.31%. Sequencing was carried out using CD8+ T cells from PBMCs. Receptors originate from a human donor in good health.

This chain joins TRBV29-1 and TRBJ1-1; D perhaps matches TRBD1 (5 bases). Trimming stripped 1 base from V and 1 base from J, with 7 bases between. Germline CDR1 reads SQVTM; CDR2 reads ANQGSEA. This CDR3 region has 13 residues. As DNA, the CDR3 is TGCAGCGTTGAAGTCAGGGCGAACACTGAAGCTTTCTTT. It is translated as CSVEVRANTEAFF.

This clonotype was seen a few times. The J gene is TRBJ2-7, the V gene TRBV29-1; 9 bases fit TRBD1. CDR1 SQVTM and CDR2 ANQGSEA come from the germline V gene. The CDR3 is 13 residues long. The CDR3: CSVTGGTTYEQYF. In DNA, the CDR3 is TGCAGTGTTACAGGGGGCACAACCTACGAGCAGTACTTC.

This chain links TRBV6-1 with TRBJ1-1, with D hard to call. The ends were cut back, 6 bases at V and 4 bases at J, with 15 bases in the middle. This CDR3 is built from 14 residues. Germline CDR1 and CDR2: MNHNS and SASEGT. The CDR3 is CASSPRGSGTEAFF. The CDR3 DNA follows: TGTGCCAGCAGCCCGCGAGGGAGCGGCACTGAAGCTTTCTTT.

The chain employs TRBV13 and TRBJ1-4, with D unclear. Trimming left V 4 bases short and J 0 bases short, with 15 bases between. This CDR3 has 17 amino acids. Germline CDR1 reads PRHDT; CDR2 reads FYEKMQ (reference sequence). CDR3 region: CASSSWVSSPTNEKLFF. Here the CDR3 DNA reads TGTGCCAGCAGCTCATGGGTCAGTAGTCCAACTAATGAAAAACTGTTTTTT.

This chain joins TRBV3-1 and TRBJ2-3; D tentatively fits TRBD1 or TRBD2 (6 bases each). This CDR3 contains 14 residues. Germline V gene sequence: CDR1 LGHDT, CDR2 YNNKEL (reference sequence). Trimming pared 1 base from V and 3 bases from J, leaving 8 bases between. The DNA of the CDR3 is TGTGCCAGCAGCCAAGGAGGGGGGACAGATACGCAGTATTTT. As protein: CASSQGGGTDTQYF.

The sample holds one count of this clonotype. This chain joins TRBV12-3 or TRBV12-4 and TRBJ2-7; 9 bases are shared with TRBD2. The J segment lost 2 bases and the V segment lost 2 bases, leaving 4 bases of the junction unmatched. The CDR3 consists of 15 residues. The CDR3 DNA sequence: TGTGCCAGCAGTTTAAGGCTAGCGGGGCCCTACGAGCAGTACTTC. Protein: CASSLRLAGPYEQYF.

This chain links TRBV30 with TRBJ2-3; the D gene is possibly TRBD1 (6 bases). This CDR3 comprises 15 residues. Germline-derived CDR1 and CDR2 are GTSNPN and SVGIG (reference sequence). The V end lost 1 base, the J end lost 3 bases, and 14 bases lay between the germline ends. The CDR3 region is CAWSGGQGSTDTQYF. CDR3 DNA: TGTGCCTGGAGTGGGGGTCAGGGGAGTACAGATACGCAGTATTTT.

The rearrangement uses TRBV29-1 and TRBJ1-2; TRBD1 matches 7 bases. Per germline, CDR1 SQVTM and CDR2 ANQGSEA. The CDR3 spans 11 residues. The V and J ends lost 2 bases and 8 bases, in that order; junction bases with no gene match: 2. The CDR3 sequence: CSVEQGVGYTF. The CDR3 DNA is TGCAGCGTTGAACAGGGGGTCGGCTACACCTTC.

The chain carries TRBV7-9 and TRBJ1-4; D is undetermined. From germline, CDR1 is SEHNR and CDR2 FQNEAQ (reference sequence). This CDR3 has 15 amino acids. The V and J ends lost 4 bases and 7 bases respectively, with 16 bases between them. CDR3 protein: CASSSPSDRAEKLFF. In DNA form, the CDR3 reads TGTGCCAGCAGCTCCCCCTCGGACCGGGCTGAAAAACTGTTTTTT. Together with reference TRBV7-9 and TRBJ1-4, the CDR3 gives the full variable domain: DTGVSQNPRHKITKRGQNVTFRCDPISEHNRLYWYRQTLGQGPEFLTYFQNEAQLEKSRLLSDRFSAERPKGSFSTLEIQRTEQGDSAMYLCASSSPSDRAEKLFFGSGTQLSVL.

V and J are TRBV19 and TRBJ1-5; no clear D gene. This CDR3 spans 15 amino acids. V lost 1 base and J lost 4, with 11 bases in between. The germline V gene encodes CDR1 LNHDA and CDR2 SQIVND (reference sequence). CDR3 DNA: TGTGCCAGTAGTATAGTGCAGACCCCGAATCAGCCCCAGCATTTT. It translates to CASSIVQTPNQPQHF.

The chain couples TRBV10-3 to TRBJ2-3; 14 nucleotides line up with TRBD2. Trimming took 6 bases from V and 0 from J; bases not matched to a gene: 8. CDR3 length: 18 residues. The germline V gene has CDR1 ENHRY and CDR2 SYGVKD. The CDR3 loop reads CAISLTTSGGASTDTQYF. DNA for the CDR3: TGTGCCATCAGCCTTACGACTAGCGGGGGGGCGAGCACAGATACGCAGTATTTT.

The V gene is TRBV19, the J gene TRBJ1-1; no reliable D call. The CDR3 is 13 amino acids. Germline V gives CDR1 LNHDA, CDR2 SQIVND (reference sequence). Trimming took 7 bases from V and 0 from J, leaving 9 bases between them. The CDR3 spells CASKFYLNTEAFF. In nucleotides, the CDR3 is TGTGCCAGTAAGTTTTACCTGAACACTGAAGCTTTCTTT.

The chain has TRBV6-1 and TRBJ2-7, with 11 bases lining up with TRBD1. Trimming at V came to 3 bases and at J to 1 base, leaving 5 bases not matched to a gene. The CDR3 runs to 16 residues. Germline V gene lookup returns CDR1 MNHNS and CDR2 SASEGT. CDR3 region: CASSEYRDRGSYEQYF. The CDR3 DNA follows: TGTGCCAGCAGTGAGTACCGGGACAGGGGGTCCTACGAGCAGTACTTC.

The chain carries TRBV12-3 or TRBV12-4 and TRBJ2-5; no reliable D call. The CDR3 length is 11 residues. The V end was cut by 5 bases, the J end by 5 bases, with 6 bases between. For the CDR3, the DNA is TGTGCCAGCAGTATATGGGAGACCCAGTACTTC. Translating it yields CASSIWETQYF.

The chain is built from TRBV19 and TRBJ2-1; possibly TRBD2 for D (7 bases). The CDR3 is 15 amino acids. Germline V gives CDR1 LNHDA, CDR2 SQIVND (reference sequence). Deletions cut 1 base from V and 6 bases from J, with 13 bases between. The CDR3 spells CASSIGGGLTNEQFF. In nucleotides, the CDR3 is TGTGCCAGTAGTATAGGCGGGGGCCTTACCAATGAGCAGTTCTTC.

The genes are TRBV2 and TRBJ1-2; tentatively, D is TRBD1 (6 bases). Looked up from germline, CDR1 is SNHLY and CDR2 is FYNNEI. Trimming pared 5 bases from V and 5 bases from J, leaving 12 bases between. The CDR3 loop spans 13 amino acids. The DNA of the CDR3 is TGTGCCAGCAGTTCACCTACAGGGTATGGCTACACCTTC. It is translated as CASSSPTGYGYTF.

Here the CDR3 DNA reads TGTGCCAGTAGTATGGGAAGCCATAATGAAAAACTGTTTTTT. The encoded protein is CASSMGSHNEKLFF. This chain connects TRBV19 to TRBJ1-4; D is unclear. Deletions cut 3 bases from V and 4 bases from J, with 9 bases between. Germline V gene sequence: CDR1 LNHDA, CDR2 SQIVND (reference sequence). The CDR3 runs to 14 residues.

The chain links TRBV12-3 or TRBV12-4 to TRBJ2-7; 8 bases agree with TRBD1. CDR3 length equals 13 residues. V lost 6 bases, J lost 3 bases, and 4 bases stayed unmatched. The CDR3 nucleotides are TGTGCCAGCAGAGAACAGGGGGTCTACGAGCAGTACTTC. This codes for CASREQGVYEQYF.

In its sample, this clonotype was seen a few times. This chain connects TRBV2 to TRBJ2-7; 8 nucleotides agree with TRBD1. Germline loops: CDR1 SNHLY, CDR2 FYNNEI. The ends lost 10 bases at V and 0 bases at J; junction bases unmatched: 8. The CDR3 extends over 14 amino acids. The CDR3 DNA sequence: TGTGCCATCGACAGGGGCCAGCACTCCTACGAGCAGTACTTC. The encoded protein is CAIDRGQHSYEQYF.

The rearrangement links TRBV12-3 or TRBV12-4 to TRBJ1-5; tentative D call: TRBD1 (5 bases). V was pared by 5 bases and J by 6 bases, with 14 bases between. CDR3 length equals 14 residues. CDR3 sequence: CASSQGTVGQPQHF. CDR3 coding DNA: TGTGCCAGCAGTCAAGGGACGGTCGGTCAGCCCCAGCATTTT.

V is TRBV7-9 and J is TRBJ2-7; D gene uncertain. The germline V gene encodes CDR1 SEHNR and CDR2 FQNEAQ (reference sequence). This CDR3 has 12 residues. Trimming pared 5 bases from V and 2 bases from J, leaving 7 bases between. The CDR3 DNA is TGTGCCAGCAGCATGAGTCCCTACGAGCAGTACTTC. As protein: CASSMSPYEQYF.

The rearrangement joins TRBV7-9 to TRBJ1-1; 7 bases match TRBD1. V shed 3 bases and J 0 bases; nucleotides not matched to a gene: 4. Germline V gene lookup returns CDR1 SEHNR and CDR2 FQNEAQ (reference sequence). The CDR3 contains 15 residues. The CDR3 protein is CASSFPQGVNTEAFF. The DNA of the CDR3 is TGTGCCAGCAGCTTCCCTCAGGGGGTGAACACTGAAGCTTTCTTT.

The gene calls are TRBV7-9 and TRBJ2-5; D call uncertain. There are 15 residues in the CDR3. Germline V CDR1 and CDR2: SEHNR, FQNEAQ (reference sequence). Trimming cost V 1 base and J 2 bases, with 11 bases left between them. CDR3 loop: CASSLGQTIQETQYF. The DNA of the CDR3 is TGTGCCAGCAGCTTAGGGCAGACGATACAAGAGACCCAGTACTTC.

This chain's CDR3 is CATRGQGPHEQFF. CDR3 nucleotide sequence: TGTGCCACTAGGGGACAGGGCCCCCATGAGCAGTTCTTC. J is TRBJ2-1 and V is TRBV6-6; 9 nucleotides line up with TRBD1. The germline V gene has CDR1 MNHNY and CDR2 SVGAGI (reference sequence). The V segment lost 10 bases and the J segment 8 bases; nucleotides outside the gene matches: 9. The CDR3 consists of 13 residues.

The chain uses TRBV9 and TRBJ2-2; 8 nucleotides match TRBD2. J was trimmed by 4 bases and V by 8 bases; bases with no gene match: 7. The CDR3 totals 14 residues. Germline lookup yields CDR1 SGDLS and CDR2 YYNGEE. CDR3 residues: CASVGGAGTGELFF. The CDR3 DNA sequence: TGTGCCAGTGTCGGGGGGGCTGGCACCGGGGAGCTGTTTTTT.

V usage is TRBV4-1 and J usage is TRBJ1-4; D gene uncertain. CDR1 is MGHRA and CDR2 is YSYEKL in the germline V gene. The CDR3 is made up of 16 amino acids. With 0 bases removed from V and 5 bases from J, the gap between germline ends came to 13 bases. CDR3 sequence: CASSQDQSRLNEKLFF. In DNA, the CDR3 is TGCGCCAGCAGCCAAGATCAAAGCAGACTAAATGAAAAACTGTTTTTT.

The V and J genes are TRBV4-1 and TRBJ2-7; no reliable D call. V was pared by 0 bases and J by 3 bases, with 3 bases between. There are 12 residues in the CDR3. CDR1 MGHRA and CDR2 YSYEKL come from the germline V gene. CDR3 sequence (DNA): TGCGCCAGCAGCCAAGAGGGCTACGAGCAGTACTTC. Encoded protein: CASSQEGYEQYF.